The 19 T cell receptor beta chains in this list originate from one sample, sequenced in a study of cytomegalovirus exposure and HLA in healthy donors. Both 60 Vbeta primers and 13 Jbeta primers went into the PCR. Here immunoSEQ multiplex PCR was the method, and the copy in TCRdb shows in-frame clones only, minus some. The sample gives roughly 100,000 clones, 65% to 75% of which show up once; roughly 2.8% is in the top ten. The sequenced sample consisted of PBMCs. The receptors come from a female donor in good health and CMV-seronegative.

This clone was recorded a few times. The CDR3 region has the DNA TGTGCCATCATGGGAACTGGAGGCTCTAGCACAGATACGCAGTATTTT. Encoded protein: CAIMGTGGSSTDTQYF. The chain employs TRBV10-3 and TRBJ2-3; a weak D match, TRBD2 (5 bases). Germline V gene sequence: CDR1 ENHRY, CDR2 SYGVKD. V shed 7 bases and J shed 0 bases, with 17 bases lying between them. The CDR3 runs 16 residues.

This clone has a single count. The CDR3: CASSFGTSGHNEQFF. In DNA form, the CDR3 reads TGTGCCAGCAGTTTCGGGACTAGCGGGCACAATGAGCAGTTCTTC. The rearrangement joins TRBV27 to TRBJ2-1; TRBD2 aligns across 12 bases. This CDR3 region has 15 residues. Germline CDR1 is MNHEY and CDR2 is SMNVEV (reference sequence). Trimming removed 3 bases from V and 5 bases from J; junction bases left unmatched: 2.

Note on this clone: The same CDR3 arises from other DNA sequences in this sample as well. The J gene is TRBJ1-1, the V gene TRBV10-2; D possibly corresponds to TRBD1 (5 bases). Germline-derived CDR1 and CDR2 are WSHSY and SAAADI. The CDR3 has 13 residues. V was cut by 10 bases and J by 5 bases, with 17 bases left in between. Written as DNA, the CDR3 is TGCGCCACTAGCGCGGGGGGTCGAACTGAAGCTTTCTTT. Protein: CATSAGGRTEAFF.

This chain links TRBV19 with TRBJ2-3; D is possibly TRBD2 (6 bases). Per the germline V gene, CDR1 is LNHDA and CDR2 is SQIVND (reference sequence). Trimming removed 3 bases at V and 0 bases at J, with 16 bases between. The length of the CDR3 is 17 residues. CDR3 region: CASSINGDSGSTDTQYF. Written as DNA, the CDR3 is TGTGCCAGTAGTATTAATGGGGATAGCGGAAGCACAGATACGCAGTATTTT.

The V call is TRBV7-3, the J call TRBJ2-1; D gene uncertain. The CDR3 consists of 15 residues. The germline CDR1 and CDR2 sequences are SGHTA and FQGTGA. V shed 5 bases and J shed 0 bases, with 11 bases lying between them. The CDR3 bases are TGTGCCAGCAGCGTAGACACGAGCTCCTACAATGAGCAGTTCTTC. Translating it yields CASSVDTSSYNEQFF.

The J gene is TRBJ2-1, the V gene TRBV7-6, with D possibly being TRBD1 (6 bases). This CDR3 comprises 17 residues. Trimming removed 5 bases at V and 0 bases at J, with 17 bases between. Germline loops: CDR1 SGHVS, CDR2 FNYEAQ. The CDR3 here is CASSIQGFQDSYNEQFF. CDR3 in DNA: TGTGCCAGCAGCATCCAGGGGTTTCAGGACTCCTACAATGAGCAGTTCTTC.

J is TRBJ2-7 and V is TRBV13, with D tentatively TRBD1 (6 bases). The V gene lost 7 bases and the J gene lost 5 bases, with 15 bases spanning the gap. Germline V gene data show CDR1 as PRHDT and CDR2 as FYEKMQ (reference sequence). The CDR3 totals 13 residues. The CDR3 sequence: CASTTGQSDEQYF. CDR3 DNA sequence: TGTGCCAGCACCACCGGACAGTCTGACGAGCAGTACTTC.

The chain couples TRBV27 to TRBJ1-4, with D tentatively TRBD1 (5 bases). CDR1 is MNHEY and CDR2 is SMNVEV in the germline V gene (reference sequence). V was cut by 1 base and J by 7 bases, with 16 bases left in between. The CDR3 is made up of 16 amino acids. The CDR3 reads CASSLLGSGGGEKLFF. The CDR3 DNA sequence: TGTGCCAGCAGTTTATTGGGGTCCGGGGGAGGTGAAAAACTGTTTTTT.

The chain recombines TRBV9 with TRBJ1-1, with D possibly being TRBD1 (5 bases). This CDR3 has 16 residues. V gave up 3 bases and J gave up 0 bases, with 15 bases separating them. CDR1 is SGDLS and CDR2 is YYNGEE in the germline V gene. CDR3 protein: CASSGGAGLLNTEAFF. The CDR3 bases are TGTGCCAGCAGCGGAGGGGCGGGACTCTTGAACACTGAAGCTTTCTTT.

The V and J genes are TRBV5-5 and TRBJ1-1, with D possibly matching TRBD1 (6 bases). From germline, CDR1 is SGHKS and CDR2 YYEKEE (reference sequence). The CDR3 consists of 15 residues. V lost 0 bases and J 1 base, leaving 10 bases between the germline ends. This CDR3 reads CASSLAGRGNTEAFF. The CDR3 nucleotides are TGTGCCAGCAGCTTGGCAGGCAGGGGGAACACTGAAGCTTTCTTT.

The chain employs TRBV19 and TRBJ2-7; possibly TRBD2 for D (6 bases). This CDR3 region has 13 residues. Germline CDR1 and CDR2: LNHDA and SQIVND (reference sequence). V lost 3 bases and J 4 bases, leaving 10 bases between the germline ends. CDR3 DNA: TGTGCCAGTAGTATCGGGAGTAGGTACGAGCAGTACTTC. Residues: CASSIGSRYEQYF.

As to this clone: Its ends do not fully match the called genes, so a read error is possible. The CDR3 bases are TGCGCCAGCAGCCACGTCGCGAAAACCGGGGAGCTGTTTTTT. Translation gives CASSHVAKTGELFF. The J gene is TRBJ2-2, the V gene TRBV4-1; D remains ambiguous. The CDR3 loop spans 14 amino acids. CDR1 and CDR2 (germline): MGHRA, YSYEKL.

The J gene is TRBJ2-1, the V gene TRBV13, with D perhaps TRBD2 (5 bases). This CDR3 region has 14 residues. Germline CDR1 PRHDT, CDR2 FYEKMQ (reference sequence). V was pared by 1 base and J by 15 bases, with 19 bases between. CDR3 loop: CASSLEGWPPGGFF. Written as DNA, the CDR3 is TGTGCCAGCAGCTTAGAGGGTTGGCCTCCAGGAGGGTTCTTC. The variable domain in full, completed from reference TRBV13 and TRBJ2-1, reads AAGVIQSPRHLIKEKRETATLKCYPIPRHDTVYWYQQGPGQDPQFLISFYEKMQSDKGSIPDRFSAQQFSDYHSELNMSSLELGDSALYFCASSLEGWPPGGFFGPGTRLTVL.

This clone was seen a few times. The chain links TRBV7-3 to TRBJ2-2; unclear D gene. This CDR3 spans 13 amino acids. Germline loops: CDR1 SGHTA, CDR2 FQGTGA. The ends were cut back, 5 bases at V and 5 bases at J, with 9 bases in the middle. CDR3 residues: CASSPHGTGELFF. Here the CDR3 DNA reads TGTGCCAGCAGCCCTCACGGGACCGGGGAGCTGTTTTTT.

The chain is built from TRBV2 and TRBJ2-2, with 7 nucleotides matching TRBD2. There are 15 residues in the CDR3. Trimming at V came to 3 bases and at J to 6 bases, leaving 7 bases not matched to a gene. Germline CDR1 and CDR2: SNHLY and FYNNEI. The CDR3: CASSDRAGVAGELFF. In nucleotides, the CDR3 is TGTGCCAGCAGTGACCGGGCGGGAGTTGCCGGGGAGCTGTTTTTT.

This clone was seen only a few times. The V and J genes are TRBV6-1 and TRBJ1-1; D remains unclear. Trimming took off 7 bases at V and 0 bases at J, with 6 bases between the two ends. The CDR3 spans 12 residues. Germline lookup yields CDR1 MNHNS and CDR2 SASEGT. For the CDR3, the DNA is TGTGCCAGCACCCCGGTGAACACTGAAGCTTTCTTT. Protein sequence: CASTPVNTEAFF.

The V gene is TRBV7-2, the J gene TRBJ1-1; tentative D call: TRBD1 (6 bases). The germline gives CDR1 SGHTA, CDR2 FQGNSA. This CDR3 contains 14 residues. The V and J ends lost 1 base and 0 bases respectively, with 6 bases between them. Here the CDR3 reads CASSLGDMNTEAFF. As DNA, the CDR3 is TGTGCCAGCAGCTTAGGGGACATGAACACTGAAGCTTTCTTT.

This clone was detected a few times. This sequence joins TRBV4-3 and TRBJ2-7, with 9 bases aligning to TRBD1. The CDR3 totals 16 residues. The germline V gene encodes CDR1 LGHNA and CDR2 YSLEER. Losses at the gene ends were 0 bases for V and 5 bases for J; bases not matched to a gene: 8. CDR3 residues: CASSQEGTGRLHEQYF. CDR3 coding DNA: TGCGCCAGCAGCCAAGAAGGGACAGGGAGACTCCACGAGCAGTACTTC.

This chain links TRBV2 with TRBJ2-7; 9 bases are a match to TRBD1. From germline, CDR1 is SNHLY and CDR2 FYNNEI. V shed 7 bases and J 2 bases; nucleotides not matched to a gene: 6. The CDR3 covers 14 residues. The CDR3 nucleotides are TGTGCCAGCACCGGACAGGGGATAACCTACGAGCAGTACTTC. Its protein product is CASTGQGITYEQYF.